Below, 20 T cell receptor beta chains from the same sample are listed, as sequenced in a study of blood T cells in healthy people across ages. Using a J-beta primer mix together with a sample-barcoded 5' primer, a second PCR was run for about 7 to 12 cycles. Each CDR3 protein gets one entry after TCRdb re-called the 5' RACE reads with MiXCR. The table has 590,000 or so distinct CDR3 sequences, around 31% seen once. Sequenced: blood. These receptors were obtained from a woman of 80 years or more in good health.

This rearrangement joins TRBV19 to TRBJ2-5; 9 nucleotides align to TRBD1. Germline-derived CDR1 and CDR2 are LNHDA and SQIVND (reference sequence). This CDR3 comprises 15 residues. Unmatched junction bases numbered 16, after V lost 4 bases and J lost 13 bases. The CDR3 here is CASSREDRGRLDTYF. The CDR3 nucleotides are TGTGCCAGTAGTAGGGAGGACAGGGGACGTCTGGATACGTACTTC.

On this clonotype itself: Being one base from a much bigger clone, this may be a read error. The chain employs TRBV7-2 and TRBJ2-7, with D possibly TRBD2 on 6 matching bases. Germline CDR1 SGHTA, CDR2 FQGNSA. With 5 bases removed from V and 5 bases from J, the gap between germline ends came to 16 bases. CDR3 length: 14 residues. The CDR3 spells CASSRVRGSHEQYF. CDR3 nucleotides: TGTGCCAGCAGCCGGGTCCGGGGGTCCCACGAGCAGTACTTC.

This clonotype was detected ten times or more. V is TRBV2 and J is TRBJ1-5; no clear D. Germline values: CDR1 SNHLY, CDR2 FYNNEI. Trimming removed 6 bases at V and 2 bases at J, with 11 bases between. The CDR3 length is 14 residues. The CDR3 loop reads CASRNPDGNQPQHF. For the CDR3, the DNA is TGTGCCAGCAGAAATCCGGACGGCAATCAGCCCCAGCATTTT.

Note on this clonotype: Possible read error: a much larger clone is one base away. V gene TRBV3-1 combines with J gene TRBJ2-7, with 7 bases aligning to TRBD2. CDR3 length: 16 residues. Germline V gene sequence: CDR1 LGHDT, CDR2 YNNKEL (reference sequence). DNA for the CDR3: TGTGCCGGCAGCCCGGATGCGGGGAGGGCGTCCTACGAGCAGTACTTC. Residues: CAGSPDAGRASYEQYF.

This clonotype was found many times. The chain combines TRBV18 with TRBJ2-7; D not resolved. Trimming cost V 5 bases and J 2 bases, with 7 bases left between them. Germline loops: CDR1 KGHSH, CDR2 LQKENI. There are 12 residues in the CDR3. CDR3 in DNA: TGTGCCAGCTCAGACCCCCCCTACGAGCAGTACTTC. It specifies CASSDPPYEQYF.

There are many counts of this clonotype. This chain joins TRBV3-1 and TRBJ2-5; 8 bases map to TRBD2. The V gene end was trimmed by 4 bases and the J gene end by 2 bases; junction bases not matched to a gene: 6. The CDR3 covers 15 residues. Per the germline V gene, CDR1 is LGHDT and CDR2 is YNNKEL (reference sequence). The CDR3 bases are TGTGCCAGCAGCCCCTTCGGGGGGGCTCAAGAGACCCAGTACTTC. Translating it yields CASSPFGGAQETQYF.

J is TRBJ2-5 and V is TRBV27, with D possibly TRBD1 on 5 matching bases. The CDR3 spans 14 residues. Germline CDR1 reads MNHEY; CDR2 reads SMNVEV (reference sequence). Between the trimmed V and J ends, which lost 6 bases and 0 bases, there was a span of 11 bases. CDR3 amino acids: CASRLTGNQETQYF. The CDR3 DNA reads TGTGCCAGCAGACTAACAGGCAACCAAGAGACCCAGTACTTC.

The V and J genes are TRBV28 and TRBJ2-5; D may be TRBD1 (7 bases). Trimming removed 8 bases from V and 9 bases from J, with 16 bases in between. From germline, CDR1 is MDHEN and CDR2 SYDVKM. The CDR3 is 12 residues long. In nucleotides, the CDR3 is TGTGCCAGCCTGAGGGGGCGCGGGGCCCAGTACTTC. The encoded protein is CASLRGRGAQYF.

This clonotype was observed at least ten times. The chain recombines TRBV2 with TRBJ2-3, with 9 nucleotides matching TRBD1. Germline trimming cut 6 bases from V and 1 base from J; bases unmatched to any gene: 11. Looked up from germline, CDR1 is SNHLY and CDR2 is FYNNEI. This CDR3 region has 17 residues. CDR3 nucleotides: TGTGCCAGCAGCGGGACAGGGAAGATCCTAGGCACAGATACGCAGTATTTT. It codes for CASSGTGKILGTDTQYF.

The chain uses TRBV6-2 or TRBV6-3 and TRBJ1-1; 8 positions match TRBD1. The germline gives CDR1 MNHEY, CDR2 SVGEGT. Unmatched junction bases numbered 5, after V lost 4 bases and J lost 1 base. The CDR3 is 15 residues long. CDR3 sequence (DNA): TGTGCCAGCAGTTCCCGTGGACAGGGGAACACTGAAGCTTTCTTT. Amino acids: CASSSRGQGNTEAFF.

This clonotype was seen repeatedly, ten times or more. The chain recombines TRBV3-1 with TRBJ2-4; possibly TRBD1 or TRBD2 for D (5 bases each). This CDR3 spans 17 amino acids. Germline values: CDR1 LGHDT, CDR2 YNNKEL (reference sequence). Trimming cost V 4 bases and J 9 bases, with 25 bases left between them. The CDR3 sequence: CASSPRDRGAAIGIQYF. The CDR3 bases are TGTGCCAGCAGCCCCCGCGATAGAGGGGCCGCCATTGGCATTCAGTACTTC.

This clonotype was observed many times. This chain links TRBV7-8 with TRBJ2-7; D is unresolved. The V gene's germline CDR1 is SGHVS and CDR2 FQNEAQ. V gave up 1 base and J gave up 0 bases, with 7 bases separating them. CDR3 length: 14 residues. DNA for the CDR3: TGTGCCAGCAGCTTAGTCAGACGCTCCTACGAGCAGTACTTC. This sequence encodes CASSLVRRSYEQYF.

The V call is TRBV7-2, the J call TRBJ1-4; possibly TRBD1 for D (5 bases). Germline assignment: CDR1 SGHTA and CDR2 FQGNSA. The germline V and J ends were trimmed by 5 bases and 6 bases, with 13 bases remaining between them. The CDR3 runs 14 residues. The CDR3 DNA reads as TGTGCCAGCAGCGCACGGGGGGGTTATGAAAAACTGTTTTTT. This sequence encodes CASSARGGYEKLFF.

The gene calls are TRBV20-1 and TRBJ2-7; D gene ambiguous. There are 15 residues in the CDR3. Germline CDR1 and CDR2: DFQATT and SNEGSKA (reference sequence). V was cut by 2 bases and J by 0 bases, with 14 bases left in between. The CDR3, as DNA: TGCAGTGCTAGACCTGGGCTAATGAGCTCCTACGAGCAGTACTTC. Its translation: CSARPGLMSSYEQYF.

J is TRBJ1-1 and V is TRBV12-3 or TRBV12-4; maybe TRBD1 (6 bases). The CDR3 spans 14 residues. The germline V and J ends were trimmed by 11 bases and 2 bases, with 18 bases remaining between them. The CDR3 bases are TGTGCCGGCCGCCCAGGGGAATTCAACACTGAAGCTTTCTTT. Its protein is CAGRPGEFNTEAFF.

The table lists this clonotype with many counts. The rearrangement uses TRBV20-1 and TRBJ2-7; the D is unclear. Per the germline V gene, CDR1 is DFQATT and CDR2 is SNEGSKA (reference sequence). The CDR3 totals 15 residues. V lost 1 base and J lost 3, with 16 bases in between. The DNA of the CDR3 is TGCAGTGCTAGAGGTGGACGGCCTCTCGACTACGAGCAGTACTTC. Residues: CSARGGRPLDYEQYF.

In its sample, this clonotype was seen many times. V gene TRBV5-1 combines with J gene TRBJ2-3, with 10 bases identical to TRBD1. Germline lookup yields CDR1 SGHRS and CDR2 YFSETQ. CDR3 size: 16 residues. The J segment lost 2 bases and the V segment lost 4 bases, leaving 7 bases of the junction unmatched. The CDR3 DNA reads as TGCGCCAGCAGCCCCCTGGACAGGGGGGACACAGATACGCAGTATTTT. It encodes CASSPLDRGDTDTQYF.

At least ten counts were recorded for this clonotype. The chain couples TRBV5-1 to TRBJ2-3; D is perhaps TRBD1 (6 bases). Trimming pared 5 bases from V and 0 bases from J, leaving 13 bases between. The CDR3 is 15 residues long. The V gene's germline CDR1 is SGHRS and CDR2 YFSETQ. CDR3 region: CASRIRGHSTDTQYF. The CDR3 nucleotides read TGCGCCAGCAGGATAAGGGGACACAGCACAGATACGCAGTATTTT.

This clonotype was counted between two and nine times. The chain carries TRBV5-1 and TRBJ1-1; the D is unclear. The V gene lost 0 bases and the J gene lost 0 bases, with 9 bases spanning the gap. The CDR3 length is 15 residues. CDR1 and CDR2 from the germline V gene are SGHRS and YFSETQ. This chain's CDR3 is CASSLARSMNTEAFF. CDR3 bases: TGCGCCAGCAGCTTGGCGCGGAGCATGAACACTGAAGCTTTCTTT.

On this clonotype itself: A much larger clone is a single base away; this may be a read error. V gene TRBV20-1 combines with J gene TRBJ2-1; TRBD2 aligns across 13 bases. CDR1 is DFQATT, CDR2 SNEGSKA, per germline (reference sequence). This CDR3 has 16 amino acids. In DNA, the CDR3 is TGCAGTGCTACCCACGGACTAGCGGGGGTCCACAATGAGCAGGTCTTC. It translates to CSATHGLAGVHNEQVF.